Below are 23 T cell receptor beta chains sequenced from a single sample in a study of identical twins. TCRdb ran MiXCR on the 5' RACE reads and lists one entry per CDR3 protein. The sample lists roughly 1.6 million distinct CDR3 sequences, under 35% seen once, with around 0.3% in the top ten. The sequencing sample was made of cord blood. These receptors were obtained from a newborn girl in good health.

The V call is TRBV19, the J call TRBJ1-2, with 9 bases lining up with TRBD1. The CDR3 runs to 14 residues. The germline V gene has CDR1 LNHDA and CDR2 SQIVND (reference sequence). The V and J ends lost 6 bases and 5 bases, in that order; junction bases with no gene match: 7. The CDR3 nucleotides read TGTGCCAGTAGAAGCACCGGGACAGGGTATGGCTACACCTTC. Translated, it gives CASRSTGTGYGYTF.

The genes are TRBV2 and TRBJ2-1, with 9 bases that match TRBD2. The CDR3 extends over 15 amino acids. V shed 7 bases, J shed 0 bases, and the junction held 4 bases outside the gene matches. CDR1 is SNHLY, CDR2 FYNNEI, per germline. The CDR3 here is CASTMTSGSYNEQFF. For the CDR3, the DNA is TGTGCCAGCACCATGACTAGCGGCTCCTACAATGAGCAGTTCTTC.

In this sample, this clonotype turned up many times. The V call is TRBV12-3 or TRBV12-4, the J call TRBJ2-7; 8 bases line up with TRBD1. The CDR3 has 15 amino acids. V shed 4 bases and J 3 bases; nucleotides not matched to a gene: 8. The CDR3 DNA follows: TGTGCCAGCAGTTCCGGGACAGGTCCACGCTACGAGCAGTACTTC. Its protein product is CASSSGTGPRYEQYF.

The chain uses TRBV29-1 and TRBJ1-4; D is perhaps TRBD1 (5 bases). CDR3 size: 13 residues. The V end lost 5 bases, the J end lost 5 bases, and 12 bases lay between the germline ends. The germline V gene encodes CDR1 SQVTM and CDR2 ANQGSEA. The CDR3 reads CSVQGGWNEKLFF. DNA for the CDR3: TGCAGCGTTCAGGGCGGGTGGAATGAAAAACTGTTTTTT. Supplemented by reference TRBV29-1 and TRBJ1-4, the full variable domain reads SAVISQKPSRDICQRGTSLTIQCQVDSQVTMMFWYRQQPGQSLTLIATANQGSEATYESGFVIDKFPISRPNLTFSTLTVSNMSPEDSSIYLCSVQGGWNEKLFFGSGTQLSVL.

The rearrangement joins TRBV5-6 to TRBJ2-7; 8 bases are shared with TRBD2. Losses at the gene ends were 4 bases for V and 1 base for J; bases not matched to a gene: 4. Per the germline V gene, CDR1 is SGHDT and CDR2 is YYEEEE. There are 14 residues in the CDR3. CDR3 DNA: TGTGCCAGCAGCACCCTAGCGGGTTCCTACGAGCAGTACTTC. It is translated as CASSTLAGSYEQYF.

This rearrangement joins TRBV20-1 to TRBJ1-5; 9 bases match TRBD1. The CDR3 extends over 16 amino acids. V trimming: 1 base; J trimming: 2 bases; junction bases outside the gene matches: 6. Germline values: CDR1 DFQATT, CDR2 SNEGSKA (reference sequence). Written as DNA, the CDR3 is TGCAGTGCTAGAGCTTCCCGGACAGGGGGCAATCAGCCCCAGCATTTT. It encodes CSARASRTGGNQPQHF.

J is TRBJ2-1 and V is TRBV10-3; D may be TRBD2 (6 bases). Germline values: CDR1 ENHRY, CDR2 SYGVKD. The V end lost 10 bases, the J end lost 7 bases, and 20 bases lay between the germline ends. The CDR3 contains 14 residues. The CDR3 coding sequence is TGTGCCACTGGGCCGGGACTCTTAGATAATGAGCAGTTCTTC. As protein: CATGPGLLDNEQFF.

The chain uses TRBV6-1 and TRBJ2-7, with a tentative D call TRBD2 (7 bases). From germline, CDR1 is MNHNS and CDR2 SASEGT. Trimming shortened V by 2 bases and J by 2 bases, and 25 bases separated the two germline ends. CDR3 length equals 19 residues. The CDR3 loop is CASSEYLQGREGTTYEQYF. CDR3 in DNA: TGTGCCAGCAGTGAATATTTGCAGGGGAGGGAGGGAACGACCTACGAGCAGTACTTC.

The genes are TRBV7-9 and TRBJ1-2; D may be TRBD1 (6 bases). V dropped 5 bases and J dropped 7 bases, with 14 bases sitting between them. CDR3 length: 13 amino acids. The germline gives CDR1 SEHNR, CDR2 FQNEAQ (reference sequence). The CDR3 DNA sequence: TGTGCCAGCAGCCCATTACTGGGGGCTGGCTACACCTTC. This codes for CASSPLLGAGYTF.

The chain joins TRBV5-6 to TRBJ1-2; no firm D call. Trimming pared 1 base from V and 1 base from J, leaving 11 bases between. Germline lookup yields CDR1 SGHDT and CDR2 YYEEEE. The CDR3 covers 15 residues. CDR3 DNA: TGTGCCAGCAGCTTGACCGCAGCCTTTAACTATGGCTACACCTTC. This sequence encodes CASSLTAAFNYGYTF.

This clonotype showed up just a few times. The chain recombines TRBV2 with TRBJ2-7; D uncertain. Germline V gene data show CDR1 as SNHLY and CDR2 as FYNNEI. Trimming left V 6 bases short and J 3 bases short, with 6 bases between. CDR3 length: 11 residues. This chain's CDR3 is CASRRYYEQYF. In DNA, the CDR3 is TGTGCCAGCAGGAGATACTACGAGCAGTACTTC.

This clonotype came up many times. The CDR3 sequence is CASSEAVNGYTF. The CDR3 DNA sequence: TGTGCCAGCAGTGAAGCGGTCAATGGCTACACCTTC. This chain joins TRBV2 and TRBJ1-2, with D uncertain. V was clipped by 0 bases and J by 6 bases, with 5 bases between them. The CDR3 has 12 amino acids. Germline V CDR1 and CDR2: SNHLY, FYNNEI.

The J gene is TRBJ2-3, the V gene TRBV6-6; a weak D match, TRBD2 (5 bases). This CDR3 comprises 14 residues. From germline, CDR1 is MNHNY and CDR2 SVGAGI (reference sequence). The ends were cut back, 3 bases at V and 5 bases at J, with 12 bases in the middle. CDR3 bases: TGTGCCAGCAGTTATAGAGGGCCGGGAGATACGCAGTATTTT. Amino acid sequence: CASSYRGPGDTQYF.

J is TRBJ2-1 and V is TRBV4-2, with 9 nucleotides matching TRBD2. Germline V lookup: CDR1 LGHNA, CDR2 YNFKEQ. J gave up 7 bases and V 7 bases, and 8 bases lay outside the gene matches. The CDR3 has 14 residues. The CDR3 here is CASTRDSGGNEQFF. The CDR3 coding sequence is TGTGCCAGCACCCGCGACAGCGGGGGGAATGAGCAGTTCTTC.

In DNA, the CDR3 is TGTGCCAGCAGCTTACATCCGGGGAATGAGCAGTTCTTC. It specifies CASSLHPGNEQFF. The chain couples TRBV11-2 to TRBJ2-1; D is perhaps TRBD2 (5 bases). This CDR3 region has 13 residues. With 2 bases removed from V and 7 bases from J, the gap between germline ends came to 9 bases. Per germline, CDR1 SGHAT and CDR2 FQNNGV.

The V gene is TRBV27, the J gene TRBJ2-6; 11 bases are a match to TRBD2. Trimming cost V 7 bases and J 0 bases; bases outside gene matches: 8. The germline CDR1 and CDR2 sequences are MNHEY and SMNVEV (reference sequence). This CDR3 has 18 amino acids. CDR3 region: CASTPGLAVFSGANVLTF. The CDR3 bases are TGTGCCAGCACCCCGGGACTAGCGGTATTCTCTGGGGCCAACGTCCTGACTTTC. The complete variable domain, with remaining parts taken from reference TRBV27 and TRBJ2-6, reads EAQVTQNPRYLITVTGKKLTVTCSQNMNHEYMSWYRQDPGLGLRQIYYSMNVEVTDKGDVPEGYKVSRKEKRNFPLILESPSPNQTSLYFCASTPGLAVFSGANVLTFGAGSRLTVL.

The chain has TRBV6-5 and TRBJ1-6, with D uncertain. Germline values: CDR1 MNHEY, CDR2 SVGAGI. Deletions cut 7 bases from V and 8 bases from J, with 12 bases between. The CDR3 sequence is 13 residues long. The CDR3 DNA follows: TGTGCCAGCAATCCGGACCCCTATTCACCCCTCCACTTT. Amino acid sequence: CASNPDPYSPLHF.

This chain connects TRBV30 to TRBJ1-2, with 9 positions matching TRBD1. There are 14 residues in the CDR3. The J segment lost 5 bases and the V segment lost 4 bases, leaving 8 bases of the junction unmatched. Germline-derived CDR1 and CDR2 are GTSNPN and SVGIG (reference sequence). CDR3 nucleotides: TGTGCCTGGACTGAAGGGACAGGGCCATATGGCTACACCTTC. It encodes CAWTEGTGPYGYTF.

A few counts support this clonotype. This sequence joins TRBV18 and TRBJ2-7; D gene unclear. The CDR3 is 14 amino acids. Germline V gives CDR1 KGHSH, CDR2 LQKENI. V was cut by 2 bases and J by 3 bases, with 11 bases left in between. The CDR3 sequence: CASSPVPPLYEQYF. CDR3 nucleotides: TGTGCCAGCTCACCAGTCCCTCCCCTCTACGAGCAGTACTTC. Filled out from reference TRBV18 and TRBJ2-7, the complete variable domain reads NAGVMQNPRHLVRRRGQEARLRCSPMKGHSHVYWYRQLPEEGLKFMVYLQKENIIDESGMPKERFSAEFPKEGPSILRIQQVVRGDSAAYFCASSPVPPLYEQYFGPGTRLTVT.

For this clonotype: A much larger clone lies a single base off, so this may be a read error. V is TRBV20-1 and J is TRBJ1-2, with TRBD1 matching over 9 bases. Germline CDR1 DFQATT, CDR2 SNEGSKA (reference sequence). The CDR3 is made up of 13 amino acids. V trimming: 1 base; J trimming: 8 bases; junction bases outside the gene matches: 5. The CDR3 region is CSARAGTGRGYTF. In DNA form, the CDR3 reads TGCAGTGCTAGAGCCGGGACAGGGAGAGGCTACACCTTC.

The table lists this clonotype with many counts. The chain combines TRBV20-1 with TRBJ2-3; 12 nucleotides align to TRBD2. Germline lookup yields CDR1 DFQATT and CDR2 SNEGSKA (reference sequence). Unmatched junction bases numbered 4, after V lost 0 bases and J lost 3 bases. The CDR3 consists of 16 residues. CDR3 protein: CSARDPTSGGTDTQYF. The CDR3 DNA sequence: TGCAGTGCTAGAGATCCGACTAGCGGGGGAACAGATACGCAGTATTTT.

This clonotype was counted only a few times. The CDR3 coding sequence is TGTGCCAGCAGTTACGGGGGGGGACTATTAGGTGAGCAGTTCTTC. The encoded protein is CASSYGGGLLGEQFF. The chain employs TRBV6-6 and TRBJ2-1, with TRBD2 matching 7 bases. Germline trimming cut 2 bases from V and 9 bases from J; bases unmatched to any gene: 10. This CDR3 comprises 15 residues. Germline V lookup: CDR1 MNHNY, CDR2 SVGAGI (reference sequence).

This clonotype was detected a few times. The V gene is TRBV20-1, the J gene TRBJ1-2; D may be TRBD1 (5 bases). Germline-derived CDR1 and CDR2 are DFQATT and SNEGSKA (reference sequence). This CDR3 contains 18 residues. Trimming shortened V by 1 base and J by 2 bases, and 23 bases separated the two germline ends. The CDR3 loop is CSARGEIRDGAMNYGYTF. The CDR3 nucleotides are TGCAGTGCTAGAGGGGAAATCAGGGACGGGGCTATGAACTATGGCTACACCTTC.